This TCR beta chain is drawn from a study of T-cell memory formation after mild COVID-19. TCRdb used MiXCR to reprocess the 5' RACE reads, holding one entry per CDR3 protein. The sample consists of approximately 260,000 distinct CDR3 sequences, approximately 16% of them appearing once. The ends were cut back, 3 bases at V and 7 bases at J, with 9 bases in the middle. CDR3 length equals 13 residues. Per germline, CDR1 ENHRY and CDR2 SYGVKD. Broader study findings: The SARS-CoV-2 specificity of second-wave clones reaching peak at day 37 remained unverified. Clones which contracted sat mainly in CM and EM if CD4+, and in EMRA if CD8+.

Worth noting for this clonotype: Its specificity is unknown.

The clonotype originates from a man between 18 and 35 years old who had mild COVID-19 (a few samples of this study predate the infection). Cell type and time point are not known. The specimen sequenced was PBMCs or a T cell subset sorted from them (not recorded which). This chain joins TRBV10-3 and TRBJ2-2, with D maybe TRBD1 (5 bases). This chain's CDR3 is CAISDMQGGELFF. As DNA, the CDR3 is TGTGCCATCAGTGATATGCAGGGCGGGGAGCTGTTTTTT.